These 30 T cell receptor beta chains came from one sample sequenced in a study of cytomegalovirus exposure and HLA in healthy donors. The primer mix had 60 Vbeta and 13 Jbeta primers. TCRdb keeps only in-frame clones here, not all; method: immunoSEQ multiplex PCR. The table has about 98,000 clones, about 81% seen once. Sequencing was done on a sample of PBMCs. These receptors all come from a man aged 35-49 years in good health and CMV-seronegative.

CDR3 DNA sequence: TGTGCCAGCCACAGGGGACTTCAAACTGAAGCTTTCTTT. Encoded protein: CASHRGLQTEAFF. The chain links TRBV19 to TRBJ1-1; 7 bases line up with TRBD1. The J segment lost 5 bases and the V segment lost 9 bases, leaving 9 bases of the junction unmatched. The V gene's germline CDR1 is LNHDA and CDR2 SQIVND (reference sequence). CDR3 length: 13 residues.

This rearrangement joins TRBV15 to TRBJ2-1; maybe TRBD1 (6 bases). The CDR3 is 17 residues long. Per germline, CDR1 LNHNV and CDR2 YYDKDF (reference sequence). The germline V and J ends were trimmed by 4 bases and 0 bases, with 16 bases remaining between them. In DNA, the CDR3 is TGTGCCACCAGCAAAGGGGGTGGAGTAGGCTCCTACAATGAGCAGTTCTTC. It codes for CATSKGGGVGSYNEQFF.

The chain couples TRBV7-2 to TRBJ2-1, with TRBD1 matching over 7 bases. V was clipped by 2 bases and J by 8 bases; unmatched bases: 3. Per the germline V gene, CDR1 is SGHTA and CDR2 is FQGNSA. CDR3 length equals 13 residues. CDR3: CASSLNRGYEQFF. The CDR3 DNA reads as TGTGCCAGCAGCTTAAACAGGGGTTATGAGCAGTTCTTC.

The chain combines TRBV6-5 with TRBJ2-2; 8 nucleotides agree with TRBD2. Germline V lookup: CDR1 MNHEY, CDR2 SVGAGI. V gave up 2 bases and J gave up 6 bases; unmatched junction bases: 8. The CDR3 spans 16 residues. The CDR3 spells CASSYREGGRAGELFF. The CDR3 DNA is TGTGCCAGCAGTTACCGGGAGGGAGGGAGAGCCGGGGAGCTGTTTTTT.

The chain is built from TRBV9 and TRBJ1-2, with D unclear. CDR1 and CDR2 (germline): SGDLS, YYNGEE. This CDR3 has 12 residues. Trimming took off 4 bases at V and 5 bases at J, with 9 bases between the two ends. Here the CDR3 DNA reads TGTGCCAGCAGCCCGGTGGTGTATGGCTACACCTTC. It codes for CASSPVVYGYTF.

The rearrangement uses TRBV5-1 and TRBJ2-3; 7 bases map to TRBD1. Germline-derived CDR1 and CDR2 are SGHRS and YFSETQ. V lost 2 bases and J lost 1; bases outside the gene matches: 4. The CDR3 consists of 15 residues. CDR3 protein: CASSFRQGGTDTQYF. As DNA, the CDR3 is TGCGCCAGCAGCTTCCGACAGGGCGGCACAGATACGCAGTATTTT.

The V call is TRBV27, the J call TRBJ2-5, with TRBD2 matching over 14 bases. V trimming: 4 bases; J trimming: 2 bases; junction bases outside the gene matches: 3. The V gene's germline CDR1 is MNHEY and CDR2 SMNVEV (reference sequence). The CDR3 spans 16 residues. The CDR3, as DNA: TGTGCCAGCAGTTCTCGGACTAGCGGGGGGCAAGAGACCCAGTACTTC. Translated: CASSSRTSGGQETQYF.

This clone was detected only a few times. CDR3 nucleotides: TGTGCCAGCAGCGAAACCAGTCTTTATAGCAATCAGCCCCAGCATTTT. Its protein is CASSETSLYSNQPQHF. The chain has TRBV2 and TRBJ1-5; unclear D gene. This CDR3 region has 16 residues. V was pared by 6 bases and J by 0 bases, with 15 bases between. Germline lookup yields CDR1 SNHLY and CDR2 FYNNEI.

This clone was seen more than once but under ten times. The gene calls are TRBV25-1 and TRBJ2-7, with 8 bases lining up with TRBD2. From germline, CDR1 is MGHDK and CDR2 SYGVNS. The CDR3 consists of 14 residues. The V gene end was trimmed by 7 bases and the J gene end by 4 bases; junction bases not matched to a gene: 9. CDR3 amino acids: CASTPRGGPYEQYF. CDR3 nucleotide sequence: TGTGCCAGCACCCCTCGGGGGGGCCCGTACGAGCAGTACTTC.

The chain employs TRBV5-8 and TRBJ2-3; D is possibly TRBD1 (6 bases). This CDR3 region has 15 residues. Germline V gives CDR1 SGHTS, CDR2 YDEGEE. V lost 0 bases to trimming and J lost 0 bases, with 8 bases between them. CDR3 in DNA: TGTGCCAGCAGCTTGGGGACAGTTAGCACAGATACGCAGTATTTT. The encoded protein is CASSLGTVSTDTQYF. Full variable domain (missing parts from reference TRBV5-8 and TRBJ2-3): EAGVTQSPTHLIKTRGQQATLRCSPISGHTSVYWYQQALGLGLQFLLWYDEGEERNRGNFPPRFSGRQFPNYSSELNVNALELEDSALYLCASSLGTVSTDTQYFGPGTRLTVL.

V gene TRBV7-9 combines with J gene TRBJ1-2, with 7 positions matching TRBD1. This CDR3 region has 14 residues. Germline V gives CDR1 SEHNR, CDR2 FQNEAQ (reference sequence). Unmatched junction bases numbered 8, after V lost 3 bases and J lost 7 bases. The CDR3 nucleotides read TGTGCCAGCAGCTTTGGCACAGGGGAGTGTGGCTACACCTTC. Protein sequence: CASSFGTGECGYTF.

The chain employs TRBV27 and TRBJ1-2; perhaps TRBD1 as D (5 bases). The CDR3 sequence is 16 residues long. The germline gives CDR1 MNHEY, CDR2 SMNVEV (reference sequence). V lost 2 bases and J 2 bases, leaving 15 bases between the germline ends. The CDR3 is CASSLKGLQGNYGYTF. CDR3 coding DNA: TGTGCCAGCAGTTTAAAAGGCCTCCAGGGCAACTATGGCTACACCTTC.

The chain recombines TRBV5-1 with TRBJ2-7; 12 bases line up with TRBD2. The CDR3 is made up of 16 amino acids. CDR1 is SGHRS and CDR2 is YFSETQ in the germline V gene. After removal of 4 bases from V and 2 bases from J, the junction contained 7 bases not matched to a gene. The CDR3 DNA is TGCGCCAGCAGCCTAACTAGCGGGGGGACCCCCTACGAGCAGTACTTC. This gives the protein CASSLTSGGTPYEQYF.

CDR3 coding DNA: TGTGCCAGCACTTCACCCAGGGGTTTCGGAACCTCAACCTACGAGCAGTACTTC. Amino acid sequence: CASTSPRGFGTSTYEQYF. This chain uses TRBV28 with TRBJ2-7; D perhaps matches TRBD1 (6 bases). Germline CDR1 reads MDHEN; CDR2 reads SYDVKM. V lost 7 bases to trimming and J lost 2 bases, with 27 bases between them. This CDR3 contains 18 residues.

This chain links TRBV19 with TRBJ1-3; TRBD1 aligns across 9 bases. Per germline, CDR1 LNHDA and CDR2 SQIVND (reference sequence). The junction had 6 bases not matched to a gene; V was cut back by 4 bases and J by 2 bases. The CDR3 is 16 amino acids. The chain's CDR3 is CASSTPGQGPGNTIYF. CDR3 DNA: TGTGCCAGTAGTACGCCGGGACAGGGTCCTGGAAACACCATATATTTT.

The chain joins TRBV5-1 to TRBJ2-7; 9 nucleotides align to TRBD2. This CDR3 is built from 14 residues. With V trimmed by 1 base and J by 7 bases, 6 bases remained unmatched. Germline CDR1 and CDR2: SGHRS and YFSETQ. The CDR3 nucleotides are TGCGCCAGCAGCTTGAGCAAGAGCGGGGGGGAGCAGTACTTC. Its translation: CASSLSKSGGEQYF. Complete variable domain (other parts from reference TRBV5-1 and TRBJ2-7): KAGVTQTPRYLIKTRGQQVTLSCSPISGHRSVSWYQQTPGQGLQFLFEYFSETQRNKGNFPGRFSGRQFSNSRSEMNVSTLELGDSALYLCASSLSKSGGEQYFGPGTRLTVT.

In its sample, this clone was seen once. This rearrangement joins TRBV27 to TRBJ2-3; D remains ambiguous. The CDR3 contains 16 residues. The V gene's germline CDR1 is MNHEY and CDR2 SMNVEV (reference sequence). The V end lost 6 bases, the J end lost 4 bases, and 20 bases lay between the germline ends. CDR3 residues: CASSPGRHTFPDTQYF. The CDR3 DNA sequence: TGTGCCAGCAGCCCCGGCAGACACACATTCCCAGATACGCAGTATTTT.

The rearrangement links TRBV5-4 to TRBJ2-7, with TRBD1 matching 8 bases. V shed 0 bases, J shed 4 bases, and the junction held 6 bases outside the gene matches. The CDR3 runs to 15 residues. Germline CDR1 SGHNT, CDR2 YYREEE (reference sequence). DNA for the CDR3: TGTGCCAGCAGCTTGGTCCGGCAGGGGGCTTACGAGCAGTACTTC. This sequence encodes CASSLVRQGAYEQYF.

This clone has a handful of counts. The genes are TRBV5-4 and TRBJ1-5, with 8 positions matching TRBD1. V dropped 4 bases and J dropped 4; count of bases not matched to a gene: 4. The germline V gene has CDR1 SGHNT and CDR2 YYREEE (reference sequence). The length of the CDR3 is 14 residues. Here the CDR3 reads CASSAQGVNQPQHF. DNA for the CDR3: TGTGCCAGCAGCGCACAGGGGGTAAATCAGCCCCAGCATTTT.

The chain joins TRBV19 to TRBJ2-2; 9 nucleotides agree with TRBD1. Trimming took 6 bases from V and 5 from J; bases not matched to a gene: 7. This CDR3 comprises 15 residues. Germline CDR1 is LNHDA and CDR2 is SQIVND (reference sequence). CDR3 in DNA: TGTGCCAGTAGCCGGGGACAGGGTAATACCGGGGAGCTGTTTTTT. It specifies CASSRGQGNTGELFF.

This clone was counted once. The genes are TRBV18 and TRBJ2-3; D is uncertain. This CDR3 has 15 amino acids. V was cut by 1 base and J by 0 bases, with 8 bases left in between. Germline CDR1 KGHSH, CDR2 LQKENI. The CDR3, as DNA: TGTGCCAGCTCACCACTCCCAGTCAGCACAGATACGCAGTATTTT. Amino acid sequence: CASSPLPVSTDTQYF.

The chain employs TRBV11-3 and TRBJ2-7; 8 bases are a match to TRBD1. Germline V gene sequence: CDR1 SGHNT, CDR2 YENEEA. This CDR3 contains 13 residues. V shed 4 bases and J 4 bases; nucleotides not matched to a gene: 3. Written as DNA, the CDR3 is TGTGCCAGCAGCTCACAGGGGGGTTACGAGCAGTACTTC. Translated, it gives CASSSQGGYEQYF.

The chain links TRBV29-1 to TRBJ1-2, with D maybe TRBD1 (5 bases). V dropped 5 bases and J dropped 4 bases, with 11 bases sitting between them. The CDR3 is 12 residues long. Germline V lookup: CDR1 SQVTM, CDR2 ANQGSEA. The CDR3 sequence: CSVRDSPYGYTF. CDR3 sequence (DNA): TGCAGCGTTCGCGACAGCCCCTATGGCTACACCTTC.

This rearrangement joins TRBV7-9 to TRBJ1-2; perhaps TRBD1 as D (6 bases). With 4 bases removed from V and 5 bases from J, the gap between germline ends came to 8 bases. The length of the CDR3 is 12 residues. Germline-derived CDR1 and CDR2 are SEHNR and FQNEAQ (reference sequence). CDR3 protein: CASSSGAYGYTF. The CDR3 region has the DNA TGTGCCAGCAGCTCAGGGGCATATGGCTACACCTTC.

The chain couples TRBV25-1 to TRBJ2-7, with 9 bases fitting TRBD2. The CDR3 is made up of 14 amino acids. CDR1 and CDR2 (germline): MGHDK, SYGVNS. V shed 2 bases, J shed 3 bases, and the junction held 2 bases outside the gene matches. The CDR3 is CASSELAGFYEQYF. The DNA of the CDR3 is TGTGCCAGCAGTGAACTAGCGGGGTTCTACGAGCAGTACTTC.

The CDR3 loop is CASSSGQGPYEQYF. DNA for the CDR3: TGTGCCAGCAGCAGCGGACAGGGGCCCTACGAGCAGTACTTC. The chain couples TRBV9 to TRBJ2-7, with TRBD1 identical over 9 bases. The CDR3 has 14 residues. CDR1 and CDR2 from the germline V gene are SGDLS and YYNGEE. Trimming cost V 4 bases and J 2 bases; bases outside gene matches: 4.

This CDR3 is CASSAGNAFSGANVLTF. Here the CDR3 DNA reads TGTGCCAGTAGTGCAGGAAATGCATTCTCTGGGGCCAACGTCCTGACTTTC. The J gene is TRBJ2-6, the V gene TRBV19; D gene ambiguous. The V end lost 5 bases, the J end lost 0 bases, and 14 bases lay between the germline ends. The CDR3 sequence is 17 residues long. CDR1 and CDR2 (germline): LNHDA, SQIVND (reference sequence).

The genes are TRBV5-1 and TRBJ1-1; D remains unclear. The CDR3 loop spans 13 amino acids. Trimming cost V 1 base and J 1 base, with 5 bases left between them. Germline assignment: CDR1 SGHRS and CDR2 YFSETQ. The CDR3 sequence: CASSLIQNTEAFF. The CDR3 nucleotides are TGCGCCAGCAGCTTGATCCAGAACACTGAAGCTTTCTTT.

The rearrangement joins TRBV11-2 to TRBJ2-7, with unresolved D. This CDR3 spans 13 amino acids. Germline V CDR1 and CDR2: SGHAT, FQNNGV. V was shortened by 3 bases and J by 0 bases, with 6 bases between the two germline ends. This CDR3 reads CASSFADSYEQYF. In DNA, the CDR3 is TGTGCCAGCAGCTTCGCGGACTCCTACGAGCAGTACTTC.

This CDR3 reads CASSLGGTENEKLFF. In DNA form, the CDR3 reads TGTGCCAGCAGCTTAGGGGGCACGGAAAATGAAAAACTGTTTTTT. The chain combines TRBV7-2 with TRBJ1-4; tentatively, D is TRBD1 (5 bases). The CDR3 totals 15 residues. The V end was cut by 1 base, the J end by 5 bases, with 11 bases between. Germline CDR1 and CDR2: SGHTA and FQGNSA.